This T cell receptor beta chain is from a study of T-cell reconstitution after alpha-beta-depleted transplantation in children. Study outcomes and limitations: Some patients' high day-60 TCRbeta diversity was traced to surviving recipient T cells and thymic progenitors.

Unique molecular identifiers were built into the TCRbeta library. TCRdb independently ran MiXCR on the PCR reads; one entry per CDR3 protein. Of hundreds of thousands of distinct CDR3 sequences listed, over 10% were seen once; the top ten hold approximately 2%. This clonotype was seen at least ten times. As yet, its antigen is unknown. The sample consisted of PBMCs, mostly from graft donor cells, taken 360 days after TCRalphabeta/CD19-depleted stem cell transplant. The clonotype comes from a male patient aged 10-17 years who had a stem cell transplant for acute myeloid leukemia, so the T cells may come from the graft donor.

Here the CDR3 reads CASQGLTYEQYF. The DNA for the CDR3 is TGTGCCAGCCAGGGACTTACCTACGAGCAGTACTTC. The chain is built from TRBV6-2 or TRBV6-3 and TRBJ2-7; a possible D gene is TRBD2 (6 bases). The V and J ends lost 8 bases and 2 bases respectively, with 10 bases between them. Germline V CDR1 and CDR2: MNHEY, SVGEGT. The CDR3 is 12 residues long.